One sample yielded the 5 T cell receptor beta chains listed below, sequenced in a study of blood T cell repertoires in COVID-19. The assay was immunoSEQ multiplex PCR, and TCRdb's table has in-frame clones only and misses some. The sample carries fewer than 700,000 clones, less than 90% recorded once. Sequenced: peripheral blood. Receptor source: a woman in her forties or fifties with COVID-19, enrolled during active disease.

V and J are TRBV27 and TRBJ2-1; 7 nucleotides match TRBD2. After removal of 1 base from V and 4 bases from J, the junction contained 4 bases not matched to a gene. CDR3 length: 15 residues. CDR1 MNHEY and CDR2 SMNVEV come from the germline V gene (reference sequence). CDR3 protein: CASSLWAGVYNEQFF. CDR3 nucleotides: TGTGCCAGCAGTTTATGGGCGGGGGTTTACAATGAGCAGTTCTTC.

The chain combines TRBV11-2 with TRBJ2-3; 13 bases are shared with TRBD2. CDR1 is SGHAT, CDR2 FQNNGV, per germline. CDR3 length: 16 residues. V lost 5 bases to trimming and J lost 5 bases; unmatched junction nucleotides: 7. CDR3 protein: CASSPQGLAGIDTQYF. The CDR3 DNA reads TGTGCCAGCAGCCCCCAGGGACTAGCGGGGATAGATACGCAGTATTTT.

This clone has a single count. The J gene is TRBJ1-2, the V gene TRBV30; the D is unclear. V lost 0 bases, J lost 7 bases, and 18 bases lay in between. This CDR3 is 15 amino acids long. Germline CDR1 and CDR2: GTSNPN and SVGIG (reference sequence). CDR3 sequence (DNA): TGTGCCTGGAGTGTAGACGGGATTTCAAGAGGTGGCTACACCTTC. It encodes CAWSVDGISRGGYTF.

This chain uses TRBV13 with TRBJ2-1; TRBD2 aligns across 12 bases. The CDR3 extends over 16 amino acids. Germline V gene sequence: CDR1 PRHDT, CDR2 FYEKMQ (reference sequence). The junction had 7 bases not matched to a gene; V was cut back by 5 bases and J by 5 bases. DNA for the CDR3: TGTGCCAGCAGCCGAAGGACTAGCGGGGTAGACAATGAGCAGTTCTTC. This encodes CASSRRTSGVDNEQFF.

The DNA for the CDR3 is TGCGCCAGCAGCTTACGCCGTGGGGAGGTAATGAACACTGAAGCTTTCTTT. This gives the protein CASSLRRGEVMNTEAFF. The chain couples TRBV5-1 to TRBJ1-1; D is unclear. Trimming left V 2 bases short and J 0 bases short, with 17 bases between. The germline V gene encodes CDR1 SGHRS and CDR2 YFSETQ. This CDR3 has 17 amino acids.